This TCR beta chain was obtained from a study of cytotoxic CD8 clonotypes in ibrutinib-treated CLL. Some clones are missing from TCRdb's copy, which holds only in-frame ones; the method was immunoSEQ multiplex PCR. The table has roughly 40,000 clones, 68% seen once; the top ten hold 6.5% to 8%. Points from the study as a whole: Clonality went up at ibrutinib response and then declined back toward baseline at progression.

In this sample, this clone turned up a few times. As yet, its antigen is unknown. The sample was PBMCs, taken at disease progression, from a patient treated with ibrutinib. The sequence was obtained from a human donor with chronic lymphocytic leukemia.

In DNA, the CDR3 is TGTGCCAGCAGCATCGGACTAGCGGGAGGACACGTGGCAGATACGCAGTATTTT. Protein product: CASSIGLAGGHVADTQYF. V and J are TRBV11-3 and TRBJ2-3; 14 bases align to TRBD2. CDR1 and CDR2 from the germline V gene are SGHNT and YENEEA. V trimming: 5 bases; J trimming: 4 bases; junction bases outside the gene matches: 11. The CDR3 totals 18 residues.